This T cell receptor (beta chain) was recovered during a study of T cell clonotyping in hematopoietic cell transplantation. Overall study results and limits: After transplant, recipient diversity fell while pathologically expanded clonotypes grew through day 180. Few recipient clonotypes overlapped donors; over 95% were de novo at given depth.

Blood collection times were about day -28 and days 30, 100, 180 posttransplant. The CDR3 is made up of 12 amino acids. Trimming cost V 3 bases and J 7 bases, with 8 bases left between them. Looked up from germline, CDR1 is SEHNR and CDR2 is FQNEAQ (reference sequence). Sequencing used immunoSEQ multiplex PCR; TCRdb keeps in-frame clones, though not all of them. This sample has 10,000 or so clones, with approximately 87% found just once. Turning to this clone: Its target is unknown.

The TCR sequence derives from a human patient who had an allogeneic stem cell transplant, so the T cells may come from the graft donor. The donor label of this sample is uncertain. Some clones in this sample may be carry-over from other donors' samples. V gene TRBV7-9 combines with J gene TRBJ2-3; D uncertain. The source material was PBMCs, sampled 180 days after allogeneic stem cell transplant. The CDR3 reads CASSFPTNTQYF. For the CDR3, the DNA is TGTGCCAGCAGCTTCCCCACGAATACGCAGTATTTT. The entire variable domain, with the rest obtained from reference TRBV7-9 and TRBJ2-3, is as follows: DTGVSQNPRHKITKRGQNVTFRCDPISEHNRLYWYRQTLGQGPEFLTYFQNEAQLEKSRLLSDRFSAERPKGSFSTLEIQRTEQGDSAMYLCASSFPTNTQYFGPGTRLTVL.